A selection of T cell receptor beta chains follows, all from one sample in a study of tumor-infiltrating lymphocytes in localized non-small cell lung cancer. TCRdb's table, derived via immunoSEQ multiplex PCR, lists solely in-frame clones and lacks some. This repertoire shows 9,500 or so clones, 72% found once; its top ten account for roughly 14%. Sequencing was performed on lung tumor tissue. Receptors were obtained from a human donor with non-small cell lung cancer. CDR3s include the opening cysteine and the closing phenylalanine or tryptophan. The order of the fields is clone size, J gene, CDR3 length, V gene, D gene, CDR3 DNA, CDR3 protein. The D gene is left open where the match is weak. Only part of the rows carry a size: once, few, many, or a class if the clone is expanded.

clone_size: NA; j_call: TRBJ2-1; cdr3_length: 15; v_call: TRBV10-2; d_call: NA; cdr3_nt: TGCGCCAGCAGTGTGTCCGTCCCAAACAACAATGAGCAGTTCTTC; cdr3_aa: CASSVSVPNNNEQFF
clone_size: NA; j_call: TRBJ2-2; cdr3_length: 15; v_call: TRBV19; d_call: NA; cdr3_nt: TGTGCCAGTAAAAGTTTGTTGACCGCCACCGGGGAGCTGTTTTTT; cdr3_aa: CASKSLLTATGELFF
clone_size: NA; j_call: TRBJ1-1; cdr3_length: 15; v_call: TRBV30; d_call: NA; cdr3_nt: TGTGCCTGGGTCAGGGGACCCTTCATGAACACTGAAGCTTTCTTT; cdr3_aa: CAWVRGPFMNTEAFF
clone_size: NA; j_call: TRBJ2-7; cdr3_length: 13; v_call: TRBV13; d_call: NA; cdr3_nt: TGTGCCAGCAGCTCAGGGGCCTCCTACGAGCAGTACTTC; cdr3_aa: CASSSGASYEQYF
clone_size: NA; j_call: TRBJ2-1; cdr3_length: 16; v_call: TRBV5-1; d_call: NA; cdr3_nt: TGCGCCAGCAGCTTGGCAGAACTTAGCTCCTACAATGAGCAGTTCTTC; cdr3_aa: CASSLAELSSYNEQFF
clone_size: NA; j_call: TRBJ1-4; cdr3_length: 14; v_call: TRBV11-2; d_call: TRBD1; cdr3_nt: TGTGCCAGCACCAGGGACAGGGGAAGGGAAAAACTGTTTTTT; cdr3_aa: CASTRDRGREKLFF
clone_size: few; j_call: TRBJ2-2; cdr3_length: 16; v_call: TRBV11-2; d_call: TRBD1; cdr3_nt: TGTGCCAGCAGCTTAGAAGGGGGCTTTAACACCGGGGAGCTGTTTTTT; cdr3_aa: CASSLEGGFNTGELFF
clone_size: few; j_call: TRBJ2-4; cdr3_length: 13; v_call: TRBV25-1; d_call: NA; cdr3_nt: TGTGCCAGCAGTGCAGGGGTCAAAAACATTCAGTACTTC; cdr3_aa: CASSAGVKNIQYF
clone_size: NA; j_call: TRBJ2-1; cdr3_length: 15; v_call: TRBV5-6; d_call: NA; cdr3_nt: TGTGCCAGCAGTCTTCTGGGGGCTGGGGGTAATGAGCAGTTCTTC; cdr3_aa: CASSLLGAGGNEQFF
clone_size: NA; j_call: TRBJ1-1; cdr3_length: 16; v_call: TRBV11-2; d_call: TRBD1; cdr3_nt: TGTGCCAGCAGCTTAGATGTGGGGACAGGGAACACTGAAGCTTTCTTT; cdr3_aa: CASSLDVGTGNTEAFF
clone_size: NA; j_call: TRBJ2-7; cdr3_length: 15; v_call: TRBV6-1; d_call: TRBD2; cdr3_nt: TGTGCCAGCAGTGAGATAGCGGGTGGAACCTACGAGCAGTACTTC; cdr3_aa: CASSEIAGGTYEQYF
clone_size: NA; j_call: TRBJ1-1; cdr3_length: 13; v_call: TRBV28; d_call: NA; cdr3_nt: TGTGCCAGCAGATCGCAAGTCCGAACTGAAGCTTTCTTT; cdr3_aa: CASRSQVRTEAFF
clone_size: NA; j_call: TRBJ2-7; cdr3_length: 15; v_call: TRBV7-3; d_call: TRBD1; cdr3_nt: TGTGCCAGCAGCTTAGGGTCCGGGACAGCCTACGAGCAGTACTTC; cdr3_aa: CASSLGSGTAYEQYF
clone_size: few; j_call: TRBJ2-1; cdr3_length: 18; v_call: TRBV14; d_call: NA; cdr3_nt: TGTGCCAGCAGCCAAGCCCGAGGGGGGGGCGGCTCCTACAATGAGCAGTTCTTC; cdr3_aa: CASSQARGGGGSYNEQFF
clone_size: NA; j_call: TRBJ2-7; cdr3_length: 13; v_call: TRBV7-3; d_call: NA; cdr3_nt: TGTGCCAGCAGCTTACTGGGTGATTACGAGCAGTACTTC; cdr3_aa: CASSLLGDYEQYF
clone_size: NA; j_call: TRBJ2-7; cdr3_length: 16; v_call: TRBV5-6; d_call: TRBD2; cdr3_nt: TGTGCCAGCAGCTTGGTCCAAGCGGGGGCCTCCTACGAGCAGTACTTC; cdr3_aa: CASSLVQAGASYEQYF